In this sample, the clone carrying this T cell receptor beta chain turned up many times. The antigen remains undetermined. This entry belongs to a study of human T cells and chemical hapten exposure. Notes on the study in general: DPC sensitization did not alter TCRs above 1 in 1000 frequency.

The germline V gene has CDR1 SGDLS and CDR2 YYNGEE. The CDR3 is 15 amino acids. The ends were cut back, 4 bases at V and 8 bases at J, with 19 bases in the middle. TCRdb ran MiXCR on the RACE reads and lists one entry per CDR3 protein. The sample comprises tens of thousands of distinct CDR3 sequences, about 10% of which are singletons, and about 2% rests with the top ten. The time point denotes: patch test 2, 6 weeks after DPC sensitization. Treatment denoted: therapeutic diphenylcyclopropenone sensitization with weekly scalp DPC. Each donor was an alopecia patient between 18 and 70 years of age who qualified for DPC.

The chain has TRBV9 and TRBJ1-5, with D possibly being TRBD1 (5 bases). This receptor was obtained from a middle-aged man with alopecia areata. Some clones in this sample may be carry-over from other donors' samples. Sequences were derived from whole blood, sampled in connection with sensitization to the hapten diphenylcyclopropenone (DPC). The CDR3 reads CASSPNDRGFEPQHF. DNA of the CDR3: TGTGCCAGCAGCCCAAACGACAGAGGCTTCGAGCCCCAGCATTTT.